Following are 19 T cell receptor beta chains from one sample sequenced in a study of cytomegalovirus exposure and HLA in healthy donors. The primer mix had 60 Vbeta and 13 Jbeta primers. Using immunoSEQ multiplex PCR, the repertoire was profiled, and TCRdb retains in-frame clones only, with some absent. The data hold over 65,000 clones, with about two thirds observed a single time. The sequenced sample was PBMCs. These receptors were obtained from a woman aged 45-60 years in good health and CMV-seropositive.

This clone was seen only a few times. V and J are TRBV6-1 and TRBJ1-2; maybe TRBD1 (5 bases). Trimming stripped 3 bases from V and 8 bases from J, with 16 bases between. CDR3 length: 14 amino acids. Germline V lookup: CDR1 MNHNS, CDR2 SASEGT. The DNA of the CDR3 is TGTGCCAGCAGTGAGTTCAGGGATTTGACAGGCTACACCTTC. Protein: CASSEFRDLTGYTF.

The chain uses TRBV2 and TRBJ1-3; TRBD1 is a possible D gene (6 bases). Trimming stripped 4 bases from V and 4 bases from J, with 11 bases between. Germline CDR1 is SNHLY and CDR2 is FYNNEI. This CDR3 region has 14 residues. The CDR3: CASSVDRLGNTIYF. CDR3 coding DNA: TGTGCCAGCAGTGTGGACAGACTCGGAAACACCATATATTTT.

The chain recombines TRBV30 with TRBJ1-5; maybe TRBD1 (6 bases). V shed 4 bases and J shed 4 bases, with 11 bases lying between them. Looked up from germline, CDR1 is GTSNPN and CDR2 is SVGIG (reference sequence). The CDR3 covers 13 residues. The CDR3 spells CAWTRGGNQPQHF. The CDR3 bases are TGTGCCTGGACAAGAGGGGGAAATCAGCCCCAGCATTTT.

V usage is TRBV30 and J usage is TRBJ1-5, with D possibly being TRBD1 (6 bases). Trimming removed 3 bases at V and 5 bases at J, with 11 bases between. This CDR3 comprises 13 residues. Germline V gene lookup returns CDR1 GTSNPN and CDR2 SVGIG (reference sequence). CDR3 DNA sequence: TGTGCCTGGAGCACAGGGTGGGATCAGCCCCAGCATTTT. Residues: CAWSTGWDQPQHF.

The chain recombines TRBV5-5 with TRBJ2-3; D ambiguous. CDR1 SGHKS and CDR2 YYEKEE come from the germline V gene (reference sequence). The length of the CDR3 is 12 residues. Deletions cut 4 bases from V and 2 bases from J, with 5 bases between. The CDR3 coding sequence is TGTGCCAGCAGCCGTCTCACAGATACGCAGTATTTT. It translates to CASSRLTDTQYF.

This rearrangement joins TRBV27 to TRBJ1-2; TRBD1 aligns across 7 bases. Germline V gene lookup returns CDR1 MNHEY and CDR2 SMNVEV (reference sequence). The CDR3 sequence is 16 residues long. V trimming: 1 base; J trimming: 1 base; junction bases outside the gene matches: 6. This chain's CDR3 is CASSLYRDRFNYGYTF. The CDR3 coding sequence is TGTGCCAGCAGTTTATATCGGGACAGATTTAACTATGGCTACACCTTC.

The chain recombines TRBV5-1 with TRBJ2-5, with TRBD1 as a possible D gene (5 bases). This CDR3 has 14 residues. Germline-derived CDR1 and CDR2 are SGHRS and YFSETQ. The V and J ends lost 5 bases and 5 bases respectively, with 16 bases between them. DNA of the CDR3: TGCGCCAGCAGACCCATGGGGCTAGGGGAGACCCAGTACTTC. This gives the protein CASRPMGLGETQYF. Drawing the rest from reference TRBV5-1 and TRBJ2-5, the complete variable domain is KAGVTQTPRYLIKTRGQQVTLSCSPISGHRSVSWYQQTPGQGLQFLFEYFSETQRNKGNFPGRFSGRQFSNSRSEMNVSTLELGDSALYLCASRPMGLGETQYFGPGTRLLVL.

The V gene is TRBV19, the J gene TRBJ1-1; D unclear. This CDR3 spans 12 amino acids. From germline, CDR1 is LNHDA and CDR2 SQIVND (reference sequence). The ends were cut back, 3 bases at V and 1 base at J, with 3 bases in the middle. CDR3 nucleotide sequence: TGTGCCAGTAGTATTCAGAACACTGAAGCTTTCTTT. This encodes CASSIQNTEAFF.

This clone was found a few times. This chain joins TRBV7-2 and TRBJ1-1, with 10 positions matching TRBD1. Germline CDR1 is SGHTA and CDR2 is FQGNSA. V was clipped by 5 bases and J by 5 bases; unmatched bases: 5. The CDR3 length is 14 residues. CDR3 nucleotide sequence: TGTGCCAGCAGCCGACGACAGGGGGCAACTGAAGCTTTCTTT. Translation: CASSRRQGATEAFF. The full variable domain, completed using reference TRBV7-2 and TRBJ1-1, is GAGVSQSPSNKVTEKGKDVELRCDPISGHTALYWYRQSLGQGLEFLIYFQGNSAPDKSGLPSDRFSAERTGGSVSTLTIQRTQQEDSAVYLCASSRRQGATEAFFGQGTRLTVV.

The chain carries TRBV19 and TRBJ1-5; D unresolved. V was cut by 5 bases and J by 4 bases, with 24 bases left in between. CDR1 is LNHDA, CDR2 SQIVND, per germline (reference sequence). The CDR3 has 18 amino acids. The CDR3 loop is CASSPPVEAAVWNQPQHF. Here the CDR3 DNA reads TGTGCCAGTAGTCCTCCGGTTGAGGCCGCGGTATGGAATCAGCCCCAGCATTTT.

The rearrangement links TRBV27 to TRBJ2-3; a weak D match, TRBD1 (5 bases). Germline CDR1 is MNHEY and CDR2 is SMNVEV (reference sequence). This CDR3 is built from 15 residues. V was clipped by 2 bases and J by 2 bases, with 11 bases between them. CDR3 region: CASSLGARPTDTQYF. CDR3 nucleotides: TGTGCCAGCAGTTTAGGGGCCCGACCCACAGATACGCAGTATTTT.

This clone came up once. V is TRBV7-9 and J is TRBJ1-4, with no clear D. In germline, CDR1 is SEHNR, CDR2 FQNEAQ (reference sequence). V shed 0 bases and J shed 10 bases, with 12 bases lying between them. CDR3 length: 14 amino acids. As DNA, the CDR3 is TGTGCCAGCAGCTTAGCGAGTAAGGGAGTAAAACTGTTTTTT. Amino acids: CASSLASKGVKLFF.

The rearrangement uses TRBV5-4 and TRBJ2-6; no clear D gene. CDR3 size: 15 residues. Germline values: CDR1 SGHNT, CDR2 YYREEE (reference sequence). V shed 4 bases and J shed 0 bases, with 8 bases lying between them. CDR3: CASSLDISGANVLTF. In DNA, the CDR3 is TGTGCCAGCAGCCTTGACATCTCTGGGGCCAACGTCCTGACTTTC.

This clone was detected only once. The gene calls are TRBV14 and TRBJ1-4; D is undetermined. Deletions cut 1 base from V and 8 bases from J, with 11 bases between. Germline V lookup: CDR1 SGHDN, CDR2 FVKESK. The CDR3 length is 14 residues. The CDR3 loop reads CASSQVTGKEKLFF. CDR3 in DNA: TGTGCCAGCAGCCAAGTAACGGGAAAGGAAAAACTGTTTTTT.

This chain joins TRBV5-4 and TRBJ1-1; no firm D call. In germline, CDR1 is SGHNT, CDR2 YYREEE (reference sequence). This CDR3 has 14 amino acids. V dropped 2 bases and J dropped 1 base, with 9 bases sitting between them. The CDR3 bases are TGTGCCAGCAGCTTTTTCGTGGCGAACACTGAAGCTTTCTTT. Protein sequence: CASSFFVANTEAFF.

In nucleotides, the CDR3 is TGTGCCAGCAGCGGCTGGGCCGCTAACTATGGCTACACCTTC. Amino acid sequence: CASSGWAANYGYTF. The V call is TRBV7-2, the J call TRBJ1-2; D is unresolved. The germline V gene has CDR1 SGHTA and CDR2 FQGNSA. Trimming removed 5 bases at V and 0 bases at J, with 10 bases between. This CDR3 is built from 14 residues.

The V call is TRBV7-9, the J call TRBJ2-3; D remains ambiguous. This CDR3 region has 14 residues. Trimming shortened V by 1 base and J by 2 bases, and 7 bases separated the two germline ends. Looked up from germline, CDR1 is SEHNR and CDR2 is FQNEAQ (reference sequence). CDR3 sequence: CASSLEGDTDTQYF. The CDR3 DNA is TGTGCCAGCAGCTTAGAAGGAGACACAGATACGCAGTATTTT.

The rearrangement links TRBV2 to TRBJ2-3; weak D call: TRBD1 (5 bases). CDR1 and CDR2 (germline): SNHLY, FYNNEI. V was shortened by 7 bases and J by 0 bases, with 17 bases between the two germline ends. This CDR3 comprises 16 residues. The DNA for the CDR3 is TGTGCCAGCAAAGGTGTACAGGCCGGTAGCACAGATACGCAGTATTTT. Translating it yields CASKGVQAGSTDTQYF.

This chain links TRBV10-3 with TRBJ1-5; TRBD1 is a possible D gene (5 bases). Per the germline V gene, CDR1 is ENHRY and CDR2 is SYGVKD. The CDR3 contains 14 residues. Trimming removed 9 bases at V and 6 bases at J, with 18 bases between. The CDR3 loop is CAIGTERGIQPQHF. CDR3 nucleotides: TGTGCCATTGGGACGGAGCGGGGTATTCAGCCCCAGCATTTT.